This TCR beta chain appears in the sequencing data of a study of blood T cell repertoires in COVID-19. Whole-study context: The samples span acute and convalescent COVID-19 from the United States, Italy and Spain. Sample material is recorded as cDNA or gDNA derived from T cells, B-cell-depleted T cells, or PBMCs.

Methods used by the authors: From reference gene primer amplification, estimates of nucleated cell counts were derived. This table comes from immunoSEQ multiplex PCR, and its TCRdb copy is limited to in-frame clones, with some not included. V and J calls and clone size are as listed in that table; D and trimming were resolved from the DNA. The sample records about 200,000 clones, 92% being singletons. V was pared by 4 bases and J by 0 bases, with 8 bases between. Germline CDR1 reads SGHRS; CDR2 reads YFSETQ. This CDR3 is built from 14 residues. The Seattle patients joined while their infection was active and were tracked longitudinally afterward.

The chain carries TRBV5-1 and TRBJ1-3; D not resolved. The receptor was isolated from a man aged 55 to 69 with COVID-19, enrolled during active disease. Sequencing input: peripheral blood. CDR3 DNA sequence: TGCGCCAGCAGCACAACAGACTCTGGAAACACCATATATTTT. The encoded protein is CASSTTDSGNTIYF.